These 2 T cell receptor beta chains were sequenced from one sample in a study of OX40 agonist ivuxolimab in advanced cancers. TCRdb's table, derived via immunoSEQ multiplex PCR, lists solely in-frame clones and lacks some. In the table there are about 42,000 clones, about 86% of which are singletons. The specimen was CD4+ or CD8+ T cells sorted from blood, collected in a trial of the OX40 agonist ivuxolimab. These receptors all stem from an adult with an advanced solid tumor such as melanoma, head and neck, liver or kidney cancer.

The J gene is TRBJ1-1, the V gene TRBV28, with D maybe TRBD1 (6 bases). Germline CDR1 reads MDHEN; CDR2 reads SYDVKM. The CDR3 length is 15 residues. V was shortened by 6 bases and J by 2 bases, with 16 bases between the two germline ends. Written as DNA, the CDR3 is TGTGCCAGCAGCGCGTATTCGGACAGAAACACTGAAGCTTTCTTT. It codes for CASSAYSDRNTEAFF. Filled out from reference TRBV28 and TRBJ1-1, the complete variable domain reads DVKVTQSSRYLVKRTGEKVFLECVQDMDHENMFWYRQDPGLGLRLIYFSYDVKMKEKGDIPEGYSVSREKKERFSLILESASTNQTSMYLCASSAYSDRNTEAFFGQGTRLTVV.

This clone was observed a few times. V gene TRBV10-2 combines with J gene TRBJ1-2, with D possibly matching TRBD1 (6 bases). V was pared by 1 base and J by 4 bases, with 13 bases between. CDR3 length: 15 amino acids. Germline CDR1 and CDR2: WSHSY and SAAADI. The CDR3 DNA is TGCGCCAGCAGTGAGTTGCGGACAGTCCTCTATGGCTACACCTTC. Translation gives CASSELRTVLYGYTF.